Within the sample, the clone carrying this T cell receptor (beta chain) is medium-sized. Its specificity is not known. The sample belongs to a study of T cell repertoires in aging, cancer and after chemotherapy. The study's findings and limits: These repertoire data do not allow conclusions about immunological memory after chemotherapy.

Rearranged V-D-J TRB sequences were amplified with a mixed TRB-A/B primer pool. Each CDR3 protein gets one entry after TCRdb re-called the multiplex PCR reads with MiXCR. The table shows around 1,600 distinct CDR3 sequences, with 23% occurring only once. Amplification of TCR beta used genomic DNA extracted from peripheral blood. The CDR3 has 12 residues. Trimming pared 5 bases from V and 8 bases from J, leaving 14 bases between. CDR1 is DFQATT, CDR2 SNEGSKA, per germline (reference sequence). The chain recombines TRBV20-1 with TRBJ2-3; D uncertain. The sequenced sample was blood. The receptor's source is a human donor with a blood cancer. CDR3 DNA: TGCAGTGCTCCCGAAGGGTGGGGTACGCAGTATTTT. Amino acids: CSAPEGWGTQYF.